This T cell receptor (beta chain) is drawn from a study of human T cells and chemical hapten exposure. One entry per CDR3 protein, called by TCRdb with MiXCR from the RACE reads. The sample records 130,000 or so distinct CDR3 sequences, about 9.4% being singletons. The sample's time point: healthy volunteer bleed at 2 weeks. Before extraction, the whole blood was not fractionated, and total RNA was taken from it. Germline-derived CDR1 and CDR2 are LGHDT and YNNKEL (reference sequence). This CDR3 has 15 amino acids. Trimming removed 1 base from V and 4 bases from J; junction bases left unmatched: 3. The material sequenced was whole blood. The J gene is TRBJ2-3, the V gene TRBV3-1; 9 bases align to TRBD2. The origin of this receptor is a male donor in good health. Some clones in this sample may be carry-over from other donors' samples. CDR3 DNA: TGTGCCAGCAGCCAAGGTAGCGGGAGACCAGATACGCAGTATTTT. Translation: CASSQGSGRPDTQYF.